In this sample, the clone carrying this TCR beta chain turned up many times. Its specificity is not known. Samples came from axillary lymph nodes draining the breast cancer. TCRdb itself ran the multiplex PCR reads through MiXCR, one entry per CDR3 protein. Of under 300,000 distinct CDR3 sequences listed, 30% to 35% were seen once; the top ten hold approximately 3.3%. This sample was included in a study of breast tumors, draining lymph nodes, adjacent tissues. Study-wide findings and caveats: Compared with lymph nodes, tumors were less diverse; compared with nontumor tissue, more. That most tumor T cells come from lymph nodes remained unproven. Most tumor T cells seemingly derive from lymph node, then expand in tumor.

The V segment lost 3 bases and the J segment 2 bases; nucleotides outside the gene matches: 6. The CDR3 length is 17 residues. CDR1 is SGHTA, CDR2 FQGNSA, per germline. This clonotype was sampled from a female donor with breast cancer. Some clones in this sample may be carry-over from other donors' samples. Source material: axillary lymph node tissue. This rearrangement joins TRBV7-2 to TRBJ2-3, with 12 nucleotides matching TRBD2. CDR3 DNA: TGTGCCAGCAGCTTGGCCCTAGCGGGGGGGGACACAGATACGCAGTATTTT. Translation: CASSLALAGGDTDTQYF.